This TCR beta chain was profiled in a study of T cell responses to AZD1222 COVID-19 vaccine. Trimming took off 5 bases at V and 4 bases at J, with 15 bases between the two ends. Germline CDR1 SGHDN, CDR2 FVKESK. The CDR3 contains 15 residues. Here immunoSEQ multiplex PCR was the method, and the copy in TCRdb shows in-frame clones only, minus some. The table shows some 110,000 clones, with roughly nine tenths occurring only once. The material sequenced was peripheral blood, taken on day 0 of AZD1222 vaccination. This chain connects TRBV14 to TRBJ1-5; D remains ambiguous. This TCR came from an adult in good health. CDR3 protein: CASSSRPLVNQPQHF. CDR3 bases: TGTGCCAGCAGCTCCCGGCCCCTAGTGAATCAGCCCCAGCATTTT.